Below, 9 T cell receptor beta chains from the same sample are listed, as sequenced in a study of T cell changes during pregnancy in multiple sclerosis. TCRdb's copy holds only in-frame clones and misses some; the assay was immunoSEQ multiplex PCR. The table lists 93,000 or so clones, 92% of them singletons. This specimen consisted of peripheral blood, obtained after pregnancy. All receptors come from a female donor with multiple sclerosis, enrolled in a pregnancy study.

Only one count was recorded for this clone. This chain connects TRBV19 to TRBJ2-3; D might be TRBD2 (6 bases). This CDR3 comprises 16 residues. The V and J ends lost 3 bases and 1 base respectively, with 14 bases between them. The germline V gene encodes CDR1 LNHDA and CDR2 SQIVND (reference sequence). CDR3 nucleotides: TGTGCCAGTAGTATGATGAATAGCGGACGCACAGATACGCAGTATTTT. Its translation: CASSMMNSGRTDTQYF.

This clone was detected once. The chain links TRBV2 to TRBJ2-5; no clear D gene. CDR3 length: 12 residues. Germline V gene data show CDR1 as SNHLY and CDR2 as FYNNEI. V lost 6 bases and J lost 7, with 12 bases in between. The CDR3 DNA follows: TGTGCCAGCAGAAGGTCCCCAGGGACCCAGTACTTC. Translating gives CASRRSPGTQYF.

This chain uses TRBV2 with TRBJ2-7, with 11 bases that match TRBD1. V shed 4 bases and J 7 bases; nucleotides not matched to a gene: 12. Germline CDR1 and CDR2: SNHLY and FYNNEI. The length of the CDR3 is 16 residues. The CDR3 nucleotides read TGTGCCAGCAGTGGGTCCCCAGGACAGGGGGCTGGGGAGCAGTACTTC. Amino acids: CASSGSPGQGAGEQYF.

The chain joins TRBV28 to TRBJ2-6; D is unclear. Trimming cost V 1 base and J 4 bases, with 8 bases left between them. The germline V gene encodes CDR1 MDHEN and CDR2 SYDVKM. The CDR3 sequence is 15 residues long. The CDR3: CASSLSGSGANVLTF. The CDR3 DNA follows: TGTGCCAGCAGTTTATCCGGGTCAGGGGCCAACGTCCTGACTTTC.

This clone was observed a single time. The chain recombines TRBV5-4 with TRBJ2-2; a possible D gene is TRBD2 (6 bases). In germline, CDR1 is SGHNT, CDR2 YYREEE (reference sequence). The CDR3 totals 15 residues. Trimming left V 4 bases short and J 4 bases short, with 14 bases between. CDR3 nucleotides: TGTGCCAGCAGCCCCCGACCGGAGGGCACCGGGGAGCTGTTTTTT. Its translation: CASSPRPEGTGELFF.

In DNA form, the CDR3 reads TGTGCCACCTCGACTGAGGATCAGGGGGCCAAAAACATTCAGTACTTC. Amino acid sequence: CATSTEDQGAKNIQYF. This rearrangement joins TRBV19 to TRBJ2-4, with a possible D match to TRBD1 (6 bases). Germline CDR1 LNHDA, CDR2 SQIVND (reference sequence). The V end lost 10 bases, the J end lost 1 base, and 20 bases lay between the germline ends. This CDR3 contains 16 residues.

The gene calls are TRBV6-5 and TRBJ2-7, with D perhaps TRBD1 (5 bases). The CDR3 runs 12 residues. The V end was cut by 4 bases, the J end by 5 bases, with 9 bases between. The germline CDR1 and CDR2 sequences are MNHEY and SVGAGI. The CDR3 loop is CASSSQGNEQYF. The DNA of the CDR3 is TGTGCCAGCAGTTCCCAGGGTAACGAGCAGTACTTC.

DNA of the CDR3: TGTGCCAGCAAGGTGGGACAGGGCTCCTCGGGGACAGATACGCAGTATTTT. This translates into CASKVGQGSSGTDTQYF. The chain links TRBV27 to TRBJ2-3, with 9 positions matching TRBD1. This CDR3 is built from 17 residues. V lost 7 bases and J lost 3; bases outside the gene matches: 14. The germline V gene encodes CDR1 MNHEY and CDR2 SMNVEV (reference sequence).

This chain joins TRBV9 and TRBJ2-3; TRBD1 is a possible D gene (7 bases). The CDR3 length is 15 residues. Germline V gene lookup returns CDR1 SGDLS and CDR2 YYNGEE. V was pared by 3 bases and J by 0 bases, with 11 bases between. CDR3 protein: CASSGSGGSTDTQYF. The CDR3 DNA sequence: TGTGCCAGCAGCGGATCAGGGGGGAGCACAGATACGCAGTATTTT.